This T cell receptor beta chain was documented in a study of siplizumab effects on memory and regulatory T cells. With V trimmed by 5 bases and J by 1 base, 7 bases remained unmatched. CDR1 is SGHAT and CDR2 is FQNNGV in the germline V gene. The CDR3 sequence is 18 residues long. Per sample, 85,000 to 100,000 TCR templates underwent assay. The assay was immunoSEQ multiplex PCR, and TCRdb's table has in-frame clones only and misses some. The sample includes some 73,000 clones, 93% seen only once; the top ten take roughly 4.7%. Sequencing was done on a sample of CD8+ T cells sorted from blood. The TCR was taken from a human donor in good health. The genes are TRBV11-2 and TRBJ2-3; TRBD2 agrees at 15 bases. This CDR3 reads CASSHGTSGGFGTDTQYF. In nucleotides, the CDR3 is TGTGCCAGCAGCCATGGGACTAGCGGGGGGTTTGGCACAGATACGCAGTATTTT.